Below, one T cell receptor (beta chain) is given with its context. Its antigen is unknown. The entry originates in a study of T cell repertoires in cytomegalovirus infection. Overall study: TCR beta signatures that were public indicated CMV infection and matching HLA type.

In TCRdb, the reads were re-called with MiXCR into one record per CDR3 protein. Here the sample spans some 480,000 distinct CDR3 sequences, roughly a third being singletons. Deletions cut 0 bases from V and 5 bases from J, with 5 bases between. CDR3 length equals 11 residues. Germline V gene data show CDR1 as SQVTM and CDR2 as ANQGSEA. Broader study findings: Totalled public TCR beta family frequency picked out people who carried CMV plus the relevant HLA.

The clonotype was recovered from a human donor in good health (CMV status not recorded). Some clones in this sample may be carry-over from other donors' samples. Specimen: cultured PBMCs, collected from culture after CMV antigen stimulation. The chain couples TRBV29-1 to TRBJ2-7; D is uncertain. CDR3 loop: CSVEDWNEQYF. In DNA, the CDR3 is TGCAGCGTTGAAGATTGGAACGAGCAGTACTTC.